What follows describes a single T cell receptor (beta chain). Its antigen is unknown. The V end was cut by 6 bases, the J end by 3 bases, with 8 bases between. This CDR3 is 13 amino acids long. CDR1 and CDR2 from the germline V gene are SNHLY and FYNNEI. The data were taken from a study of shared clonotypes between healthy human individuals. Study outcomes and limitations: Clonotype sharing among donors was expected to depend on sequencing depth. Represented diversity (both genetic and exposure-history) was limited by the small number of donors.

Clones were read by immunoSEQ multiplex PCR, and TCRdb kept only the in-frame ones, dropping some. This repertoire shows approximately 500,000 clones, roughly 79% found once; its top ten account for 12%. This TCR was recovered from a woman aged 40 to 50 in good health. Some clones in this sample may be carry-over from other donors' samples. Sample: PBMCs. This rearrangement joins TRBV2 to TRBJ2-2; D is unclear. The CDR3 DNA reads as TGTGCCAGCAGGGACGGTGACACCGGGGAGCTGTTTTTT. It encodes CASRDGDTGELFF.